This T cell receptor (beta chain) was sequenced during a study of T cells in Graves' hyperthyroidism and ophthalmopathy. The CDR3 is made up of 14 amino acids. The germline V and J ends were trimmed by 3 bases and 1 base, with 9 bases remaining between them. Regions amplified from RNA transcripts were the TCR beta CDR3 regions. First-round RT-PCR of the TCR CDR3 relied on the HTBI primer set. Using its own MiXCR run on the multiplex PCR reads, TCRdb lists one record per CDR3 protein. The sample consists of 480,000 or so distinct CDR3 sequences, about 45% of them appearing once. This receptor was taken from an adult woman with Graves' disease, either hyperthyroidism or ophthalmopathy (not recorded which). Sequencing input: peripheral blood or thyroid tissue (not recorded which). This chain uses TRBV12-3 or TRBV12-4 with TRBJ2-5; D gene ambiguous. DNA for the CDR3: TGTGCCAGCAGTTTTAGAGTCAGCCAAGAGACCCAGTACTTC. Translation gives CASSFRVSQETQYF.